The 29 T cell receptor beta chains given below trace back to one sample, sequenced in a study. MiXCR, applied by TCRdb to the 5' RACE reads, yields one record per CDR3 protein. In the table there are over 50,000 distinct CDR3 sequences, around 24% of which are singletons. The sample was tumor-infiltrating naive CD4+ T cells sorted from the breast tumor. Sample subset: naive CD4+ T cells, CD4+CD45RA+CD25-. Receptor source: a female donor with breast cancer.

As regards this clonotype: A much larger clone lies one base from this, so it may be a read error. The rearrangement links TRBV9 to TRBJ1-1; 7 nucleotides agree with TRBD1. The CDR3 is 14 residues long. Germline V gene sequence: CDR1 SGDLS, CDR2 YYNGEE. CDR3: CASSTRGLNTEACF. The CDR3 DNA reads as TGTGCCAGCAGCACCAGGGGGTTGAACACTGAAGCTTGCTTT.

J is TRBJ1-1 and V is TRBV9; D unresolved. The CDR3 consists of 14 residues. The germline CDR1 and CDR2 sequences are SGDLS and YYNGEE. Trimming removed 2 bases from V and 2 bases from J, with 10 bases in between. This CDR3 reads CASSVASRNTEAFF. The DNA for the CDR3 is TGTGCCAGCAGCGTGGCCTCTAGAAACACTGAAGCTTTCTTT.

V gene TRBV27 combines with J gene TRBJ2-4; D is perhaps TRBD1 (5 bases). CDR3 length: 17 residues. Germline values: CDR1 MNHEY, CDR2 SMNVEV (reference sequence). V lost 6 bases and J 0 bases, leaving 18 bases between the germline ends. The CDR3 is CASSRKWTYLAKNIQYF. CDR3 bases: TGTGCCAGCAGCAGAAAATGGACATATTTAGCCAAAAACATTCAGTACTTC.

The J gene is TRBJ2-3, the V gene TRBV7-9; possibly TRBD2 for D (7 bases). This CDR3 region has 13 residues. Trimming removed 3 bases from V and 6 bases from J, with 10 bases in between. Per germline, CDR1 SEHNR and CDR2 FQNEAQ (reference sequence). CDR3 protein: CASSLGGADTQYF. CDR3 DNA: TGTGCCAGCAGCTTGGGGGGGGCCGATACGCAGTATTTT.

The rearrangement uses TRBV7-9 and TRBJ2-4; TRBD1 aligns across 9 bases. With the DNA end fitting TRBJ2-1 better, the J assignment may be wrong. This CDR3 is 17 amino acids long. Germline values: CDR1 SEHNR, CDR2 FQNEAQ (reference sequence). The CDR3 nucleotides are TGTGCCAGCAGCCCCGGACAGGGGAGACTAGCCAAAAACATTCAGTTCTTC. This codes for CASSPGQGRLAKNIQFF.

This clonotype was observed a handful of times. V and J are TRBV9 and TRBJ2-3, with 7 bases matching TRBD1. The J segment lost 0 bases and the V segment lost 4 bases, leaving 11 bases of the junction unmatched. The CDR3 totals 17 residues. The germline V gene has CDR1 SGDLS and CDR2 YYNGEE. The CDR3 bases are TGTGCCAGCAGCCCGGTGGGGGACAGCGCTAGCACAGATACGCAGTATTTT. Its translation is CASSPVGDSASTDTQYF.

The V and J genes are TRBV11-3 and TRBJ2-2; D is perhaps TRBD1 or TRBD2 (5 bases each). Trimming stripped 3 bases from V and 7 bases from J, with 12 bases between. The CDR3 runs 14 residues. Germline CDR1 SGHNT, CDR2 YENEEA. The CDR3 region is CASSFEGQSGELFF. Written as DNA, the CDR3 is TGTGCCAGCAGCTTTGAGGGGCAGAGCGGGGAGCTGTTTTTT.

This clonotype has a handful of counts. The CDR3 reads CSAIRAGNTIYF. CDR3 nucleotides: TGCAGTGCTATTCGGGCTGGAAACACCATATATTTT. The chain carries TRBV20-1 and TRBJ1-3; D not resolved. The CDR3 runs 12 residues. CDR1 is DFQATT, CDR2 SNEGSKA, per germline (reference sequence). V was trimmed by 4 bases and J by 2 bases, leaving 6 bases between them.

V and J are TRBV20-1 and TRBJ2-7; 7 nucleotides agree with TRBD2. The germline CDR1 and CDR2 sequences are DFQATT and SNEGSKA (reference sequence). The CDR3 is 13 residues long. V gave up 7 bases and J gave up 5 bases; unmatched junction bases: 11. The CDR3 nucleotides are TGCAGTGGGCGGGAGCCCAGGCGGGACGAGCAGTACTTC. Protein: CSGREPRRDEQYF.

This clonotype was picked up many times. Written as DNA, the CDR3 is TGTGCCAGCGAGGAGGGTAGCTCCTACAATGAGCAGTTCTTC. As protein: CASEEGSSYNEQFF. The chain is built from TRBV6-2 or TRBV6-3 and TRBJ2-1; a weak D match, TRBD2 (6 bases). V was clipped by 8 bases and J by 0 bases, with 11 bases between them. The germline V gene has CDR1 MNHEY and CDR2 SVGEGT. The CDR3 length is 14 residues.

CDR3 residues: CASRTGQGGQPQHF. In nucleotides, the CDR3 is TGTGCCAGCAGAACCGGACAGGGCGGACAGCCCCAGCATTTT. The genes are TRBV28 and TRBJ1-5; 8 bases agree with TRBD1. This CDR3 has 14 amino acids. Germline V gene data show CDR1 as MDHEN and CDR2 as SYDVKM. Unmatched junction bases numbered 8, after V lost 6 bases and J lost 7 bases.

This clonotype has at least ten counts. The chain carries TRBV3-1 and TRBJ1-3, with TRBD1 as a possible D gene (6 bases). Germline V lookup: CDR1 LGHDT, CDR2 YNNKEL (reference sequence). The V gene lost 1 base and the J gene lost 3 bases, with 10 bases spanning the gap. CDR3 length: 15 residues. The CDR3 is CASSQAQGYGNTIYF. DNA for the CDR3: TGTGCCAGCAGCCAAGCACAGGGATATGGAAACACCATATATTTT.

The CDR3 loop reads CASSYGLEVNTQYF. The CDR3 DNA sequence: TGTGCCAGCAGTTATGGACTTGAAGTTAATACGCAGTATTTT. The V and J genes are TRBV7-2 and TRBJ2-3, with a tentative D call TRBD2 (5 bases). Germline lookup yields CDR1 SGHTA and CDR2 FQGNSA. V lost 6 bases and J 7 bases, leaving 17 bases between the germline ends. The CDR3 sequence is 14 residues long.

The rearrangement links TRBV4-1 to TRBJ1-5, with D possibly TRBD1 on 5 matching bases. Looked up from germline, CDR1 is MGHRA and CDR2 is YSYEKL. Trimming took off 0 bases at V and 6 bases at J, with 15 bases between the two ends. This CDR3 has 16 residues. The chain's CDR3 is CASSQDGRAWGQPQHF. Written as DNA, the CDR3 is TGCGCCAGCAGCCAAGATGGCAGGGCATGGGGTCAGCCCCAGCATTTT.

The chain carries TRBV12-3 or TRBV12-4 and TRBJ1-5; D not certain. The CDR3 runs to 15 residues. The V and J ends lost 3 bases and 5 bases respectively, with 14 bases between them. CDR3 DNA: TGTGCCAGCAGTTTGCGCTCCTCCGGGGATCAGCCCCAGCATTTT. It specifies CASSLRSSGDQPQHF.

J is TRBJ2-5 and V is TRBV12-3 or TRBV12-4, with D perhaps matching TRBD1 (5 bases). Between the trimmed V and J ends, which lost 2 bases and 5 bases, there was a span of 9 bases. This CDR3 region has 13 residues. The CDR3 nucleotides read TGTGCCAGCAGTTTATGGGGCGCGGAGACCCAGTACTTC. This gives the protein CASSLWGAETQYF.

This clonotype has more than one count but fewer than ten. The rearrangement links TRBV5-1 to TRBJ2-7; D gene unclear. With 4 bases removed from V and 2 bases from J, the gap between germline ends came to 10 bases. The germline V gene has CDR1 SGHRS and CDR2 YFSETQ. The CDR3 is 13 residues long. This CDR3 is CASSSLRTYEQYF. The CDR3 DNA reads TGCGCCAGCAGCAGTCTGAGAACCTACGAGCAGTACTTC. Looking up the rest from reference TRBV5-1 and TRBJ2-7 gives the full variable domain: KAGVTQTPRYLIKTRGQQVTLSCSPISGHRSVSWYQQTPGQGLQFLFEYFSETQRNKGNFPGRFSGRQFSNSRSEMNVSTLELGDSALYLCASSSLRTYEQYFGPGTRLTVT.

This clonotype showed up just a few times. This CDR3 reads CASSWGQSGANVLTF. The CDR3 DNA follows: TGCGCCAGCAGCTGGGGACAGTCTGGGGCCAACGTCCTGACTTTC. The rearrangement links TRBV5-1 to TRBJ2-6; 7 nucleotides align to TRBD1. J gave up 1 base and V 3 bases, and 1 base lay outside the gene matches. This CDR3 contains 15 residues. In germline, CDR1 is SGHRS, CDR2 YFSETQ.

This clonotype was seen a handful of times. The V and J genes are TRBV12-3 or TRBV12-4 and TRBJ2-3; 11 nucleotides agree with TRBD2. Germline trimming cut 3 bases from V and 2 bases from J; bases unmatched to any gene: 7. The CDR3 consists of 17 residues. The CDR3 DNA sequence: TGTGCCAGCAGTTTTAAGACTAGCGGGAAGGACACAGATACGCAGTATTTT. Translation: CASSFKTSGKDTDTQYF.

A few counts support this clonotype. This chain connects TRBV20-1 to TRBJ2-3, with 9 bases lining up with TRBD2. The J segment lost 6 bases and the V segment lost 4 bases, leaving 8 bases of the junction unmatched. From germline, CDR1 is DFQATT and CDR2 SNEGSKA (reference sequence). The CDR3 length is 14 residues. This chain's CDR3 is CSATGAGGVDTQYF. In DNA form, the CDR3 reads TGCAGTGCTACCGGAGCGGGAGGAGTCGATACGCAGTATTTT.

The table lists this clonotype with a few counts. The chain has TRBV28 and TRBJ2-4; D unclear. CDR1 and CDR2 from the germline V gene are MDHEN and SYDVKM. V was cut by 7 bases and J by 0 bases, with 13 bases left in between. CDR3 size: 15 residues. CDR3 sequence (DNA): TGTGCCAGCATTCCCCGCGGTAAAGCCAAAAACATTCAGTACTTC. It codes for CASIPRGKAKNIQYF.

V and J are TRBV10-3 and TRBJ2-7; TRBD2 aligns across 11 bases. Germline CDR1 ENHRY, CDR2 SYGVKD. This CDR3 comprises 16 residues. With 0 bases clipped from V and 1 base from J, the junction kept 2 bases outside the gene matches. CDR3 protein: CAISESRTSGSYEQYF. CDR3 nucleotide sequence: TGTGCCATCAGTGAGTCAAGGACTAGCGGGTCCTACGAGCAGTACTTC.

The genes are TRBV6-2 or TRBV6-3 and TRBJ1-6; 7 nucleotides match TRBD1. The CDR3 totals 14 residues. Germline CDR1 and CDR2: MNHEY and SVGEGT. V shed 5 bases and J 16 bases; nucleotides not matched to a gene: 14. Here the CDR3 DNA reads TGTGCCAGCAGTCTCGACAGGGCGGCAGGGTCGCTCCACTTT. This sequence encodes CASSLDRAAGSLHF.

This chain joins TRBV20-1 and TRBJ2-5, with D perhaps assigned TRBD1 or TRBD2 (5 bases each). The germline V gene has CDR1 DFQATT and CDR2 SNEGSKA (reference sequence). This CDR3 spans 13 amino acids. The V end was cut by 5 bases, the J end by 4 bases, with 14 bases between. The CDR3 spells CSAAPGLAETQYF. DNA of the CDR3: TGCAGTGCTGCTCCAGGGCTAGCAGAGACCCAGTACTTC.

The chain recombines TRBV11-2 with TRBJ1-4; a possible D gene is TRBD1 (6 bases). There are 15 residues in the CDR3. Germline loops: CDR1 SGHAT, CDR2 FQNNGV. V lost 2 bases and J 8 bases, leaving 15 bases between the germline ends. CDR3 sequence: CASSLPTGGGEKLFF. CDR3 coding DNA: TGTGCCAGCAGCTTACCGACAGGCGGGGGGGAAAAACTGTTTTTT.

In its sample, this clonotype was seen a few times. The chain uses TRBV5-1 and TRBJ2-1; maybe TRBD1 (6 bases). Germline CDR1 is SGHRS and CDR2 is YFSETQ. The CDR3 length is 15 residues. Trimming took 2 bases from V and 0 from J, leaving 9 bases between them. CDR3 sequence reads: CASSLQGSSYNEQFF. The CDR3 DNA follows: TGCGCCAGCAGCTTACAGGGAAGCTCCTACAATGAGCAGTTCTTC. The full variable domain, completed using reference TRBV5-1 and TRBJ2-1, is KAGVTQTPRYLIKTRGQQVTLSCSPISGHRSVSWYQQTPGQGLQFLFEYFSETQRNKGNFPGRFSGRQFSNSRSEMNVSTLELGDSALYLCASSLQGSSYNEQFFGPGTRLTVL.

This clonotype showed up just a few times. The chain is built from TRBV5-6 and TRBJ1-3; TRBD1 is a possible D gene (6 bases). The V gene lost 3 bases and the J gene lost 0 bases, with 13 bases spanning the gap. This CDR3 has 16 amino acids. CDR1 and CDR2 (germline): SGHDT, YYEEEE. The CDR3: CASSSWTVSSGNTIYF. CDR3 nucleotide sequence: TGTGCCAGCAGCTCTTGGACAGTTAGCTCTGGAAACACCATATATTTT.

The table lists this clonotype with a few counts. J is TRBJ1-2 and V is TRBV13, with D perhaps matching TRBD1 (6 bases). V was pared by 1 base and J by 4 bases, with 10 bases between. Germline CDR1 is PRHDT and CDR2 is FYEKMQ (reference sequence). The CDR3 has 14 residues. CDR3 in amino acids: CASSLVGARYGYTF. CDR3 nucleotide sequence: TGTGCCAGCAGCTTAGTGGGGGCTCGCTATGGCTACACCTTC.

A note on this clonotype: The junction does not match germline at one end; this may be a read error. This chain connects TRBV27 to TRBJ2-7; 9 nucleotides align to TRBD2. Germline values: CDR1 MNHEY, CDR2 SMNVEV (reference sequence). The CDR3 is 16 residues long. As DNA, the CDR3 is TGTGCCAGCAGTCTATCTCGCAGCGGGAGGATGTACGAGCAGTACTTC. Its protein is CASSLSRSGRMYEQYF.